Listed here is a single T cell receptor (beta chain). The antigen is unknown. The data were taken from a study of vaccination and CD4 T cells after COVID-19. Looking at the study overall: Overlapping spike peptides from SARS-CoV-2, HCoV-NL63, HCoV-OC43 and HCoV-229E served to stimulate the cells.

The Oncomine TCR Beta short-read assay was applied to DNA of cultured CD4+ T cells. TCRdb reprocessed the PCR reads with MiXCR, giving one entry per CDR3 protein. This table holds roughly 15,000 distinct CDR3 sequences, around 48% found once. Specified treatment: roughly ten-day PBMC culture with coronavirus spike peptide pools or control peptides (ViraFEST assay). The junction had 9 bases not matched to a gene; V was cut back by 8 bases and J by 5 bases. This CDR3 is 14 amino acids long. From germline, CDR1 is MNHEY and CDR2 SMNVEV (reference sequence). The sequenced sample consisted of CD4+ T cells from blood, cultured in vitro. The clonotype was recovered from a human donor who had recovered from COVID-19. The rearrangement uses TRBV27 and TRBJ2-5, with 9 positions matching TRBD1. Written as DNA, the CDR3 is TGTGCCAGCGGAACCTTTGGACAGGGGGAGACCCAGTACTTC. It codes for CASGTFGQGETQYF.